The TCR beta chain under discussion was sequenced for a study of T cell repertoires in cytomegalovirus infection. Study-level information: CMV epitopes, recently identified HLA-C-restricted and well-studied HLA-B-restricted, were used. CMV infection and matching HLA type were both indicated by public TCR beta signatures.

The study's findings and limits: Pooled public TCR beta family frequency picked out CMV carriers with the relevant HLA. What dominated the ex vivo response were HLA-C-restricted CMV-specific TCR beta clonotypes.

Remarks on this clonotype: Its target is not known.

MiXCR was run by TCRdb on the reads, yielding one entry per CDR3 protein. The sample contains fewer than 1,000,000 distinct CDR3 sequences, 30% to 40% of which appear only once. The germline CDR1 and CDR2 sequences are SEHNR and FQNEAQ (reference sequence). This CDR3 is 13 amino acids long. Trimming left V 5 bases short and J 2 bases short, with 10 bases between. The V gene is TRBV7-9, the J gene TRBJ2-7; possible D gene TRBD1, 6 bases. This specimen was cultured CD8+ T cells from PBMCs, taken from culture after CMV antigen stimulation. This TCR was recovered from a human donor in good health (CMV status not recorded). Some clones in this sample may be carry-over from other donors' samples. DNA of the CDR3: TGTGCCAGCAGCCGCCGGGACACCTACGAGCAGTACGTC. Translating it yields CASSRRDTYEQYV.